This entry features one T cell receptor (beta chain) sequence. The antigen remains undetermined. The record originates from a study of T cells in Graves' hyperthyroidism and ophthalmopathy. Overall study findings and caveats: Most thyroid clonotypes that were expanded above 0.001 also turned up in blood.

There were TCR beta CDR3 regions amplified from RNA transcripts. First-round RT-PCR with HTBI primers amplified the TCR CDR3 region. TCRdb re-analysed the multiplex PCR reads in MiXCR, keeping a single row per CDR3 protein. This sample has over 650,000 distinct CDR3 sequences; about 17% occur once, and the top ten carry about 8.4%. The sequencing input was blood. This receptor was taken from a man between 18 and 35 years old with Graves' hyperthyroidism.

In DNA, the CDR3 is TGTGCCAGCAGCTTGGAACTAGCCGGTGAGCAGTTCTTC. It translates to CASSLELAGEQFF. This chain uses TRBV5-6 with TRBJ2-1, with D possibly TRBD2 on 6 matching bases. V was cut by 0 bases and J by 9 bases, with 10 bases left in between. Germline CDR1 reads SGHDT; CDR2 reads YYEEEE. This CDR3 region has 13 residues.